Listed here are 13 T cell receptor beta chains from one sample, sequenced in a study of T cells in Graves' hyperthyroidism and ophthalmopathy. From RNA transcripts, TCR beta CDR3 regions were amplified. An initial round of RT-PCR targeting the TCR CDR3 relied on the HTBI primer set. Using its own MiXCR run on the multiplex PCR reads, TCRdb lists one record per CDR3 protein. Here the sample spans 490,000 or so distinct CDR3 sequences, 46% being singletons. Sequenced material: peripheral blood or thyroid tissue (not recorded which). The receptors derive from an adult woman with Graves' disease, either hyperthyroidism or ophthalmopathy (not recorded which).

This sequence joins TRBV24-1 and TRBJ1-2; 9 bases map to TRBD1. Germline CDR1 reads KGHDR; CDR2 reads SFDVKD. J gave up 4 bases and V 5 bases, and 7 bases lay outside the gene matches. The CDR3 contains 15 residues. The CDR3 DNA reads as TGTGCCACCAGTGGCCCGGGACAGGGTAGCTATGGCTACACCTTC. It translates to CATSGPGQGSYGYTF.

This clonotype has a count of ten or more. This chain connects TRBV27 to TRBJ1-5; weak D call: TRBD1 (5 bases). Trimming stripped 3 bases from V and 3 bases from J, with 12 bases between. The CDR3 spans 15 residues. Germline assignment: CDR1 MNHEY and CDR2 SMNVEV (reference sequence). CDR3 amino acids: CASSLAAGPNQPQHF. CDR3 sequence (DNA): TGTGCCAGCAGTTTGGCCGCAGGGCCCAATCAGCCCCAGCATTTT.

The CDR3 nucleotides read TGTGCCATCAGGGGGCCGGAGACCCAGTACTTC. Its translation is CAIRGPETQYF. V usage is TRBV10-3 and J usage is TRBJ2-5; perhaps TRBD1 as D (5 bases). The CDR3 loop spans 11 amino acids. Germline V gene data show CDR1 as ENHRY and CDR2 as SYGVKD. The V end lost 6 bases, the J end lost 5 bases, and 7 bases lay between the germline ends.

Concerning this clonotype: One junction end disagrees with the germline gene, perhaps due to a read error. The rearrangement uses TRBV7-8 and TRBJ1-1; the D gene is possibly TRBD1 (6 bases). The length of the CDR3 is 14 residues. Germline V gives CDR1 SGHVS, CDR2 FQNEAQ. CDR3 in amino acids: CANSLNRADTEAFF. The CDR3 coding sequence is TGTGCCAACAGCTTGAACAGGGCGGACACTGAAGCTTTCTTT. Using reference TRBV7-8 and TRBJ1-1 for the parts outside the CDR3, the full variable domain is GAGVSQSPRYKVAKRGQDVALRCDPISGHVSLFWYQQALGQGPEFLTYFQNEAQLDKSGLPSDRFFAERPEGSVSTLKIQRTQQEDSAVYLCANSLNRADTEAFFGQGTRLTVV.

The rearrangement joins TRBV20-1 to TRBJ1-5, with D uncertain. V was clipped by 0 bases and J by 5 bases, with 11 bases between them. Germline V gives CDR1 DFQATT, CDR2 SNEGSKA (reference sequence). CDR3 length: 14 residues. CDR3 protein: CSARDLEGYQPQHF. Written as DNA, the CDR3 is TGCAGTGCTAGAGATCTAGAAGGGTATCAGCCCCAGCATTTT.

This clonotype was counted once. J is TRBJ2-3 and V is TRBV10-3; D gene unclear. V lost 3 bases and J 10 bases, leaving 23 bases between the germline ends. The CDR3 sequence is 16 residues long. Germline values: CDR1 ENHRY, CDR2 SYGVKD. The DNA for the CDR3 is TGTGCCATCAGTGAACCCCCTCTAAGCACAGAAGGAGCGCAGTATTTT. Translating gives CAISEPPLSTEGAQYF.

This CDR3 reads CASSLPQVGAFF. In nucleotides, the CDR3 is TGTGCCAGCAGTTTACCACAGGTGGGGGCTTTCTTT. The J gene is TRBJ1-1, the V gene TRBV28; D perhaps matches TRBD1 (5 bases). The CDR3 extends over 12 amino acids. Trimming left V 2 bases short and J 11 bases short, with 12 bases between. Germline CDR1 reads MDHEN; CDR2 reads SYDVKM.

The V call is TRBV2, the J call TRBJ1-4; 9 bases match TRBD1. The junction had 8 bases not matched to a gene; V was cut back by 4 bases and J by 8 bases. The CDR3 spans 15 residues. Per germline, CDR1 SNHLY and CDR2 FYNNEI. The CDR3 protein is CASSATGGMQEKLFF. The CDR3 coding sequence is TGTGCCAGCAGTGCTACAGGGGGCATGCAGGAAAAACTGTTTTTT.

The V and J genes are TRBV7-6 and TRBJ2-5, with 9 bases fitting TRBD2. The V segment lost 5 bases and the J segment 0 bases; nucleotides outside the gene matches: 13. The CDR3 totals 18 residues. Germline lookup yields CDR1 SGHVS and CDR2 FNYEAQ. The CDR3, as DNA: TGTGCCAGCAGCCAATTAAAAATAGCGGGAGCGAACCAAGAGACCCAGTACTTC. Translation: CASSQLKIAGANQETQYF. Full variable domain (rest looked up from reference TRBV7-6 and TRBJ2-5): GAGVSQSPRYKVTKRGQDVALRCDPISGHVSLYWYRQALGQGPEFLTYFNYEAQQDKSGLPNDRFSAERPEGSISTLTIQRTEQRDSAMYRCASSQLKIAGANQETQYFGPGTRLLVL.

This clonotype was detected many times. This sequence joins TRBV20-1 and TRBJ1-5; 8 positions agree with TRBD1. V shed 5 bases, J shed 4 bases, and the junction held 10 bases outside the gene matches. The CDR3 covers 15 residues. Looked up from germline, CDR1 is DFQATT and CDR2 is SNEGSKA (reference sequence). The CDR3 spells CSAFMTQGANQPQHF. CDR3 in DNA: TGCAGTGCTTTTATGACGCAGGGGGCTAATCAGCCCCAGCATTTT.

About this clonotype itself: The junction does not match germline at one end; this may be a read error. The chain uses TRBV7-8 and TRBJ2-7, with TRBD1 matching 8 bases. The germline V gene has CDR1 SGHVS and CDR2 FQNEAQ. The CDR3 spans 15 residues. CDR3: CVSSHRDRTSYEQYF. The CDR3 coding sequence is TGTGTCAGCAGCCACCGGGACAGGACATCCTACGAGCAGTACTTC.

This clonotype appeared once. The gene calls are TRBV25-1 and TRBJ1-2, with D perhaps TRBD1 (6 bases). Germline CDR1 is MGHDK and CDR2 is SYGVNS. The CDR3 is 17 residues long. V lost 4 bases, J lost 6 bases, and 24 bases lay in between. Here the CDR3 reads CASSVNRDTSGDDGYTF. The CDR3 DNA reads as TGTGCCAGCAGTGTAAACCGGGACACTTCCGGGGACGATGGCTACACCTTC.

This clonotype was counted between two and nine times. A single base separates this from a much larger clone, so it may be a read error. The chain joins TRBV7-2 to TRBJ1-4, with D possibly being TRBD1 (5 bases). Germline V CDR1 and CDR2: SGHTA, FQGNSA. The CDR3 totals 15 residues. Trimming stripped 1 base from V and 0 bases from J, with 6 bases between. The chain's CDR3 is CASSLVTATNEKLFF. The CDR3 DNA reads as TGTGCCAGCAGCTTAGTGACAGCAACTAATGAAAAACTGTTTTTT.